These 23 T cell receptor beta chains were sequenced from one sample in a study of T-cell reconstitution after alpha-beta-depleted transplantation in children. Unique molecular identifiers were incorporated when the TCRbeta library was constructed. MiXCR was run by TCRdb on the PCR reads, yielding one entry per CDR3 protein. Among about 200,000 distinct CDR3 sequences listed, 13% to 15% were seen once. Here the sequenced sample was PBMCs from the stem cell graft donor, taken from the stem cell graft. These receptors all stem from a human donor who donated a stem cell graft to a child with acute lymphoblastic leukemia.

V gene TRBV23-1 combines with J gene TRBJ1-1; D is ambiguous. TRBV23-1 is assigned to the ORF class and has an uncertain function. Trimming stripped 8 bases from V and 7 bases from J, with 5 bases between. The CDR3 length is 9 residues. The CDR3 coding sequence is TGCGCCAGCGGGTTTGAAGCTTTCTTT. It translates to CASGFEAFF.

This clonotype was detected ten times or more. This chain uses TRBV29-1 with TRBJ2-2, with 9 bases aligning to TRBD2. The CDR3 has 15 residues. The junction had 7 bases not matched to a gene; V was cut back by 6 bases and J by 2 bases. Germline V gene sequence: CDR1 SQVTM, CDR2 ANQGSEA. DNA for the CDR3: TGCAGCGTGGGGGCTAGCGGGGATAACACCGGGGAGCTGTTTTTT. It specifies CSVGASGDNTGELFF.

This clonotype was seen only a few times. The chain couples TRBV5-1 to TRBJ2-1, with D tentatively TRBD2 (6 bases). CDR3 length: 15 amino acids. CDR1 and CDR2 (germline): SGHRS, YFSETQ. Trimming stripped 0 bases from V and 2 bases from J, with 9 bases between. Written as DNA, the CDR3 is TGCGCCAGCAGCTTGGGTGCGGGAACCTACAATGAGCAGTTCTTC. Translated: CASSLGAGTYNEQFF.

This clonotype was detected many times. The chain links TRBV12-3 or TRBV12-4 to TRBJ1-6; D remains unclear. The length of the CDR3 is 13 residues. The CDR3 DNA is TGTGCGACGCTGCGGGGTGATGATTCACCCCTCCACTTT. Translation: CATLRGDDSPLHF.

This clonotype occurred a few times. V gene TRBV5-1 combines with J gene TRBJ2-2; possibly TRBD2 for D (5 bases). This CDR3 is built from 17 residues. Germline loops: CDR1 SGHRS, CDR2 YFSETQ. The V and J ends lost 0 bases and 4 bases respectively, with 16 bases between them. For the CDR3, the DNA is TGCGCCAGCAGCTTGGTTGCAGGCCGAGAGGGCACCGGGGAGCTGTTTTTT. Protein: CASSLVAGREGTGELFF. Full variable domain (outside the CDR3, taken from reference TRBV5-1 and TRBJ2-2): KAGVTQTPRYLIKTRGQQVTLSCSPISGHRSVSWYQQTPGQGLQFLFEYFSETQRNKGNFPGRFSGRQFSNSRSEMNVSTLELGDSALYLCASSLVAGREGTGELFFGEGSRLTVL.

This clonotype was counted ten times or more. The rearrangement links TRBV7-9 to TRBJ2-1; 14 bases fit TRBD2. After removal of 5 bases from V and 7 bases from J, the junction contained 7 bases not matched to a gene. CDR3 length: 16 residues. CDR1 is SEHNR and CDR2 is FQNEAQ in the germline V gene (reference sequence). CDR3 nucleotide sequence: TGTGCCAGCAGCGCCGCCGGGACTAGCGGGAGAAATGAGCAGTTCTTC. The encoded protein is CASSAAGTSGRNEQFF. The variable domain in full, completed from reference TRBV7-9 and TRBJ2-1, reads DTGVSQNPRHKITKRGQNVTFRCDPISEHNRLYWYRQTLGQGPEFLTYFQNEAQLEKSRLLSDRFSAERPKGSFSTLEIQRTEQGDSAMYLCASSAAGTSGRNEQFFGPGTRLTVL.

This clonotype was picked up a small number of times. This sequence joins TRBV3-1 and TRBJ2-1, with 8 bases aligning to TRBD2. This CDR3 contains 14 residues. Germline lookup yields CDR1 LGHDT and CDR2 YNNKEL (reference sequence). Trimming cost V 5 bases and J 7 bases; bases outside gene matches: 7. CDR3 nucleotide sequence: TGTGCCAGCAGCAGCGGGAGAGAGGGGAATGAGCAGTTCTTC. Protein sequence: CASSSGREGNEQFF.

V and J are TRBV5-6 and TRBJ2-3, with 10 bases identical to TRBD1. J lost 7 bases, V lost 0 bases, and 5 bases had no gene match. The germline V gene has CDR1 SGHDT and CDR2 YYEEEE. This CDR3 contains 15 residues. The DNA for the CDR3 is TGTGCCAGCAGCTTGGGACAGGGGGCGCAAAATACGCAGTATTTT. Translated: CASSLGQGAQNTQYF.

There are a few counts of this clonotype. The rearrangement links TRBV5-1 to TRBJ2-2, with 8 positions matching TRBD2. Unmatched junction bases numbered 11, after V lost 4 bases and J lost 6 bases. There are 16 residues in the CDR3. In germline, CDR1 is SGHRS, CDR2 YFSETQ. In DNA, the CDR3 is TGCGCCAGCAGCCCCTCGAGCGCGGGAGGTGCCGGGGAGCTGTTTTTT. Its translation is CASSPSSAGGAGELFF. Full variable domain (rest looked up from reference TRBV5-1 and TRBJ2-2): KAGVTQTPRYLIKTRGQQVTLSCSPISGHRSVSWYQQTPGQGLQFLFEYFSETQRNKGNFPGRFSGRQFSNSRSEMNVSTLELGDSALYLCASSPSSAGGAGELFFGEGSRLTVL.

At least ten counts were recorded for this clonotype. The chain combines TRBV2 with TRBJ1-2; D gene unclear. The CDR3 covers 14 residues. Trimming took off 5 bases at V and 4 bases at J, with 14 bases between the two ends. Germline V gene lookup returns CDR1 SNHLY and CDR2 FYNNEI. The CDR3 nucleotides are TGTGCCAGCAGTTCCCCTCCGAGCTTCTATGGCTACACCTTC. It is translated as CASSSPPSFYGYTF.

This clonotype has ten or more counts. CDR3 bases: TGCGCCAGCAGCACGGGACTAGCGGGGTCCTACAATGAGCAGTTCTTC. Protein product: CASSTGLAGSYNEQFF. The chain combines TRBV5-1 with TRBJ2-1; 13 nucleotides match TRBD2. CDR3 length equals 16 residues. With 4 bases clipped from V and 1 base from J, the junction kept 2 bases outside the gene matches. Germline values: CDR1 SGHRS, CDR2 YFSETQ.

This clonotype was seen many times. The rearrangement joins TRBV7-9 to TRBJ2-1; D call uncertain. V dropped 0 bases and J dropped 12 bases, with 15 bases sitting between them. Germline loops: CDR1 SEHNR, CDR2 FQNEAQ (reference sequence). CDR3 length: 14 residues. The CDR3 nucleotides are TGTGCCAGCAGCTTAGCGGACCGTTTCAAGGGGCAGTTCTTC. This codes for CASSLADRFKGQFF.

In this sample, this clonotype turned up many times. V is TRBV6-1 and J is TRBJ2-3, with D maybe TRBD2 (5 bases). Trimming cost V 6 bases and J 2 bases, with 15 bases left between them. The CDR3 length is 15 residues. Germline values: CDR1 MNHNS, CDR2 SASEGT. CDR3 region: CASSPRVQVTDTQYF. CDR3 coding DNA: TGTGCCAGCAGCCCGAGGGTGCAGGTCACAGATACGCAGTATTTT.

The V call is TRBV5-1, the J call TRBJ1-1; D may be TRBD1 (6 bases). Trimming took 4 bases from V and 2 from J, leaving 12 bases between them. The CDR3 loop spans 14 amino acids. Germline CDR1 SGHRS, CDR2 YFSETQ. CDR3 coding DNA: TGCGCCAGCAGCAGATCGACAGGCAACACTGAAGCTTTCTTT. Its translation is CASSRSTGNTEAFF.

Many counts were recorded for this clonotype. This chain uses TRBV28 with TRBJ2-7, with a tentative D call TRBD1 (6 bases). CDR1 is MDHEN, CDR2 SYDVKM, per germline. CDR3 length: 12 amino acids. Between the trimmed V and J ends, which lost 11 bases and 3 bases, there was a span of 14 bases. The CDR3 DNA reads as TGTGCCTGGGGGCAGCCGTACTACGAGCAGTACTTC. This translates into CAWGQPYYEQYF.

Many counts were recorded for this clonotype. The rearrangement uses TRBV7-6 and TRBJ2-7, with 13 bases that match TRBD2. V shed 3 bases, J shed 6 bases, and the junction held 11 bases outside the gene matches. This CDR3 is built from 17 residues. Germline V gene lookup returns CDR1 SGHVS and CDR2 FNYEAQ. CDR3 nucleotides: TGTGCCAGCAGCTTGACCGGGACTAGCGGGATGGGCATCGAGCAGTACTTC. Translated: CASSLTGTSGMGIEQYF.

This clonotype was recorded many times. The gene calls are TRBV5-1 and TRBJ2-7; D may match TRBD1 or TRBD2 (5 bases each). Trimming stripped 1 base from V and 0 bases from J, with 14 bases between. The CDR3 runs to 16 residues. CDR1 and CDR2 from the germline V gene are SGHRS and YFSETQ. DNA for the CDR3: TGCGCCAGCAGCTTGTTTGGGGGAAAGAGCTCCTACGAGCAGTACTTC. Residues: CASSLFGGKSSYEQYF. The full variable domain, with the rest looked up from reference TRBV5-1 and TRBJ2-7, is KAGVTQTPRYLIKTRGQQVTLSCSPISGHRSVSWYQQTPGQGLQFLFEYFSETQRNKGNFPGRFSGRQFSNSRSEMNVSTLELGDSALYLCASSLFGGKSSYEQYFGPGTRLTVT.

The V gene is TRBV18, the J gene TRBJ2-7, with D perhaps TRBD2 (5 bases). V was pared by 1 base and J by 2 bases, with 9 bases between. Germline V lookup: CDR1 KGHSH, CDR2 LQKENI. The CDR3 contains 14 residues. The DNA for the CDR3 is TGTGCCAGCTCACCACAGCGGCAGACCTACGAGCAGTACTTC. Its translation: CASSPQRQTYEQYF. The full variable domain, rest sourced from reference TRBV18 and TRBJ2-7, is NAGVMQNPRHLVRRRGQEARLRCSPMKGHSHVYWYRQLPEEGLKFMVYLQKENIIDESGMPKERFSAEFPKEGPSILRIQQVVRGDSAAYFCASSPQRQTYEQYFGPGTRLTVT.

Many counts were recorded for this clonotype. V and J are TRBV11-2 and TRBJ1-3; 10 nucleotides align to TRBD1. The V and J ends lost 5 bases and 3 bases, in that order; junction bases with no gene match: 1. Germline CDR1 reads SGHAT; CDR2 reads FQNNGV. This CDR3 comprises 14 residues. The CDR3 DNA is TGTGCCAGCAGCCGGGACAGGGGTGGAAACACCATATATTTT. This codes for CASSRDRGGNTIYF.

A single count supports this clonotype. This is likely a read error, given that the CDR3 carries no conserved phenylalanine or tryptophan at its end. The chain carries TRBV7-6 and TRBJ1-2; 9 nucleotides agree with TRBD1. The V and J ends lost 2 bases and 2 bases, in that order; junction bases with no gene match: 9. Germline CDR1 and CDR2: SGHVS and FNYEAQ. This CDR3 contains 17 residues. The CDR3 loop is CASSLKYRGLSNYGYTY. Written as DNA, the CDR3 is TGTGCCAGCAGCTTAAAGTACAGGGGGCTGAGCAACTATGGCTACACCTAC.

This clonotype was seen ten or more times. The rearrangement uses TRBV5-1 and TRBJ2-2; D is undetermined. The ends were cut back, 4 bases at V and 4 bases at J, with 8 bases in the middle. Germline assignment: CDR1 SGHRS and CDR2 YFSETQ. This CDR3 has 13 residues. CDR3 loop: CASSKGPTGELFF. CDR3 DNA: TGCGCCAGCAGCAAAGGACCCACCGGGGAGCTGTTTTTT.

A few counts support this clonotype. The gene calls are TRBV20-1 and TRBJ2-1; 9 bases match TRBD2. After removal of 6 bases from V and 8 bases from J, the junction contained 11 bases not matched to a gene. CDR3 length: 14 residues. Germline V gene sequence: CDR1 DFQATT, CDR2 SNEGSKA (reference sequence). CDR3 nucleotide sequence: TGCAGTGCCCCCCCCAGCGGGAGGCTCGATGAGCAGTTCTTC. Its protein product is CSAPPSGRLDEQFF.

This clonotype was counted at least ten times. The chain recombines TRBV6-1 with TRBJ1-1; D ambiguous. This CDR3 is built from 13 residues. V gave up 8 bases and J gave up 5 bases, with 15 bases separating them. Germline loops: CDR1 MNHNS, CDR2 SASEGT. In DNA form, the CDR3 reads TGTGCCAGCTTCGTTGACGTCGCTACTGAAGCTTTCTTT. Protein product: CASFVDVATEAFF.